Listed below are T cell receptor beta chains from one sample, sequenced in a study of blood T cells in healthy people across ages. One entry per CDR3 protein, called by TCRdb with MiXCR from the 5' RACE reads. The sample records 850,000 to 1,100,000 distinct CDR3 sequences, under 40% being singletons. What was sequenced was blood. The receptors were gathered from a man aged 18 to 29 in good health. CDR3s include the opening cysteine and the closing phenylalanine or tryptophan. D genes are given only for firm matches. Part of the rows lack a size; the others show once, few, many or a class for expanded clones.

j_call	d_call	v_call	clone_size	cdr3_aa	cdr3_nt
TRBJ1-1	TRBD1	TRBV6-2/TRBV6-3	-	CASITGERAEAFF	TGTGCCAGCATTACAGGGGAGAGGGCTGAAGCTTTCTTT
TRBJ2-2	-	TRBV9	-	CASSAPQEGWSGEMFF	TGTGCCAGCAGCGCGCCCCAGGAAGGGTGGTCCGGGGAGATGTTTTTT
TRBJ1-2	-	TRBV5-5	many	CASSLAGKGNYGYTF	TGTGCCAGCAGCTTGGCCGGCAAGGGTAACTATGGCTACACCTTC
TRBJ2-5	-	TRBV7-2	many	CASSSDIRETQYF	TGTGCCAGCAGCTCGGACATTAGAGAGACCCAGTACTTC
TRBJ2-3	TRBD1	TRBV6-1	-	CASTHPVGGSTDTQYF	TGTGCCAGCACTCACCCCGTAGGGGGCAGCACAGATACGCAGTATTTT
TRBJ1-5	TRBD1	TRBV12-3/TRBV12-4	-	CASSFLGTGGSYSNQPQHF	TGTGCCAGCAGTTTCCTGGGGACAGGGGGTTCTTATAGCAATCAGCCCCAGCATTTT
TRBJ1-2	-	TRBV10-3	few	CAISEYRDPANYGYTF	TGTGCCATCAGTGAGTACCGGGACCCAGCTAACTATGGCTACACCTTC
TRBJ1-1	TRBD1	TRBV20-1	-	CSASPGAGGTEAFF	TGCAGTGCTTCCCCCGGGGCAGGGGGCACTGAAGCTTTCTTT
TRBJ2-3	TRBD2	TRBV7-9	-	CASSLIQRGPTDTQYF	TGTGCCAGCAGCTTAATCCAGCGGGGGCCCACAGATACGCAGTATTTT
TRBJ2-1	TRBD1	TRBV12-3/TRBV12-4	-	CASTRFRTGDYNEQFF	TGTGCCAGCACTCGTTTCCGGACAGGGGACTACAATGAGCAGTTCTTC
TRBJ2-7	-	TRBV7-8	-	CASSLDARNYEQYF	TGTGCCAGCAGCTTAGACGCCCGAAACTACGAGCAGTACTTC
TRBJ1-1	-	TRBV12-3/TRBV12-4	few	CASSLGGPRDTEAFF	TGTGCCAGCAGTTTAGGGGGACCGCGCGACACTGAAGCTTTCTTT
TRBJ2-1	-	TRBV6-2/TRBV6-3	-	CASSYGTIEQFF	TGTGCCAGCAGTTACGGAACAATAGAGCAGTTCTTC
TRBJ1-1	TRBD1	TRBV20-1	few	CSARVAGGRITGEAFF	TGCAGTGCTAGAGTGGCAGGGGGCCGTATAACGGGTGAAGCTTTCTTT
TRBJ1-1	-	TRBV29-1	-	CSVGPTSMNTEAFF	TGCAGCGTTGGACCCACCTCCATGAACACTGAAGCTTTCTTT
TRBJ2-1	-	TRBV20-1	few	CSARGLTKGVGSEQFF	TGCAGTGCTAGAGGGTTGACGAAGGGAGTAGGCAGTGAGCAGTTCTTC
TRBJ1-6	-	TRBV6-2/TRBV6-3	-	CASSYGTSFSPLHF	TGTGCCAGCAGTTATGGGACGTCTTTTTCACCCCTCCACTTT
TRBJ2-4	-	TRBV7-2	few	CASSPGRTNIQYF	TGTGCCAGCAGCCCTGGACGGACGAACATTCAGTACTTC
TRBJ2-7	-	TRBV20-1	few	CSASDPGSYEQYF	TGCAGTGCTAGTGATCCTGGCAGCTACGAGCAGTACTTC
TRBJ2-2	-	TRBV20-1	-	CSAERDPGELFF	TGCAGTGCGGAAAGGGACCCCGGGGAGCTGTTTTTT
TRBJ2-1	-	TRBV7-2	many	CASSQGPTSYNEQFF	TGTGCCAGCAGCCAGGGACCGACTTCCTACAATGAGCAGTTCTTC
TRBJ2-7	TRBD1	TRBV6-2/TRBV6-3	-	CASSTGGSYNEQYF	TGTGCCAGTAGTACAGGGGGCTCCTACAATGAGCAGTACTTC
TRBJ2-3	TRBD2	TRBV9	few	CASSSHVGGASTDTQYF	TGTGCCAGCAGCTCCCACGTCGGGGGGGCGAGCACAGATACGCAGTATTTT
TRBJ1-2	TRBD1	TRBV12-3/TRBV12-4	-	CASSLGQGAVVGYTF	TGTGCCAGCAGCCTGGGACAGGGGGCGGTAGTTGGCTACACCTTC
TRBJ1-6	-	TRBV20-1	-	CSAPDGRTNSPLHF	TGCAGTGCTCCTGACGGCCGAACTAATTCACCCCTCCACTTT
TRBJ2-1	-	TRBV10-3	few	CAIGGGSQETQFF	TGTGCCATCGGGGGTGGCAGTCAAGAGACCCAGTTCTTC
TRBJ1-1	-	TRBV7-9	once	CASRPPGAEAFF	TGTGCCAGCAGGCCACCGGGTGCTGAAGCTTTCTTT
TRBJ1-2	-	TRBV6-1	few	CASRLPAQGGYTF	TGTGCCAGCAGACTTCCGGCCCAGGGGGGCTACACCTTC
TRBJ2-3	TRBD1	TRBV10-3	-	CVISESRPTGTGAATDTQYF	TGTGTCATCAGTGAGTCGAGACCCACCGGGACAGGTGCGGCCACAGATACGCAGTATTTT
TRBJ1-5	-	TRBV20-1	-	CSAPGKGQPQHF	TGCAGTGCCCCAGGGAAGGGGCAGCCCCAGCATTTT
TRBJ2-1	-	TRBV4-3	few	CASSQEEEINEQFF	TGCGCCAGCAGCCAAGAAGAGGAGATCAATGAGCAGTTCTTC
TRBJ1-1	TRBD1	TRBV5-1	once	CASSLLVQGVRTEAFF	TGCGCCAGCAGCTTGTTGGTCCAGGGGGTAAGAACTGAAGCTTTCTTT